The 26 T cell receptor beta chains listed next were all sequenced from one sample in a study of OX40 agonist ivuxolimab in advanced cancers. Clones were sequenced by immunoSEQ multiplex PCR, and TCRdb holds only the in-frame ones, with some missing. The top ten clones hold about 0.14% of a sample with 95,000 to 150,000 clones, over 85% of them seen once. Material: CD4+ or CD8+ T cells sorted from blood, obtained in a trial of the OX40 agonist ivuxolimab. The origin of the receptors is an adult with an advanced solid tumor such as melanoma, head and neck, liver or kidney cancer.

The chain couples TRBV7-2 to TRBJ2-2, with TRBD1 matching over 9 bases. The V gene end was trimmed by 3 bases and the J gene end by 7 bases; junction bases not matched to a gene: 6. CDR3 length: 15 amino acids. The V gene's germline CDR1 is SGHTA and CDR2 FQGNSA. CDR3 DNA sequence: TGTGCCAGCAGCTTCGGACAGGGGTTTGGCGGGGAGCTGTTTTTT. This gives the protein CASSFGQGFGGELFF.

This rearrangement joins TRBV19 to TRBJ1-1; D possibly corresponds to TRBD1 (6 bases). There are 15 residues in the CDR3. Germline CDR1 is LNHDA and CDR2 is SQIVND (reference sequence). V was clipped by 3 bases and J by 3 bases, with 14 bases between them. The CDR3: CASSIKVGAYTEAFF. The CDR3 DNA is TGTGCCAGTAGTATTAAGGTGGGGGCGTACACTGAAGCTTTCTTT.

The chain has TRBV7-2 and TRBJ1-1, with TRBD1 as a possible D gene (5 bases). CDR3 size: 14 residues. Germline V gives CDR1 SGHTA, CDR2 FQGNSA. The germline V and J ends were trimmed by 0 bases and 1 base, with 6 bases remaining between them. For the CDR3, the DNA is TGTGCCAGCAGCTTAGCGGACAAGAACACTGAAGCTTTCTTT. This translates into CASSLADKNTEAFF. The whole variable domain, remainder taken from reference TRBV7-2 and TRBJ1-1, is GAGVSQSPSNKVTEKGKDVELRCDPISGHTALYWYRQSLGQGLEFLIYFQGNSAPDKSGLPSDRFSAERTGGSVSTLTIQRTQQEDSAVYLCASSLADKNTEAFFGQGTRLTVV.

The chain is built from TRBV5-4 and TRBJ1-2; 9 nucleotides line up with TRBD1. The CDR3 spans 15 residues. V was clipped by 1 base and J by 4 bases; unmatched bases: 5. The germline gives CDR1 SGHNT, CDR2 YYREEE (reference sequence). The CDR3 loop is CASSLSGQGTYGYTF. The CDR3 nucleotides read TGTGCCAGCAGCTTGTCGGGACAGGGAACCTATGGCTACACCTTC.

V is TRBV7-3 and J is TRBJ1-2; possibly TRBD1 for D (5 bases). CDR3 length equals 16 residues. Germline CDR1 is SGHTA and CDR2 is FQGTGA. V was cut by 0 bases and J by 6 bases, with 17 bases left in between. The CDR3 protein is CASSLTGGPGSHGYTF. DNA for the CDR3: TGTGCCAGCAGCTTAACGGGAGGTCCAGGGTCCCATGGCTACACCTTC.

The chain joins TRBV7-2 to TRBJ2-1; D is uncertain. Germline V gives CDR1 SGHTA, CDR2 FQGNSA. This CDR3 has 13 residues. V lost 7 bases and J lost 6, with 13 bases in between. CDR3 loop: CASIFGRTNEQFF. CDR3 sequence (DNA): TGTGCCAGCATCTTCGGCAGAACCAATGAGCAGTTCTTC.

V is TRBV29-1 and J is TRBJ2-3; 7 bases are a match to TRBD1. The CDR3 is made up of 14 amino acids. Trimming removed 6 bases from V and 2 bases from J; junction bases left unmatched: 8. CDR1 is SQVTM and CDR2 is ANQGSEA in the germline V gene. CDR3 amino acids: CSVPQGSYTDTQYF. DNA of the CDR3: TGCAGCGTGCCACAGGGGTCTTACACAGATACGCAGTATTTT.

This chain links TRBV7-2 with TRBJ2-3; D ambiguous. The CDR3 is 15 residues long. Trimming took 5 bases from V and 6 from J, leaving 18 bases between them. CDR1 and CDR2 from the germline V gene are SGHTA and FQGNSA. The CDR3 reads CASSRVGSRQDTQYF. The CDR3 DNA follows: TGTGCCAGCAGCCGGGTGGGTAGCCGGCAGGATACGCAGTATTTT. Looking up the rest from reference TRBV7-2 and TRBJ2-3 gives the full variable domain: GAGVSQSPSNKVTEKGKDVELRCDPISGHTALYWYRQSLGQGLEFLIYFQGNSAPDKSGLPSDRFSAERTGGSVSTLTIQRTQQEDSAVYLCASSRVGSRQDTQYFGPGTRLTVL.

CDR3 bases: TGTGCCAGTAGTATATCGGGAACAGGGGGTGAAAAACTGTTTTTT. It specifies CASSISGTGGEKLFF. The chain combines TRBV19 with TRBJ1-4; 8 nucleotides match TRBD1. Germline V gene lookup returns CDR1 LNHDA and CDR2 SQIVND (reference sequence). Trimming removed 2 bases from V and 7 bases from J; junction bases left unmatched: 6. This CDR3 contains 15 residues.

This clone was detected once. This rearrangement joins TRBV5-6 to TRBJ1-5, with 8 bases aligning to TRBD1. Germline V gives CDR1 SGHDT, CDR2 YYEEEE. There are 15 residues in the CDR3. V lost 4 bases and J lost 4; bases outside the gene matches: 7. The CDR3 protein is CASSARTGKNQPQHF. Here the CDR3 DNA reads TGTGCCAGCAGCGCACGGACAGGGAAGAATCAGCCCCAGCATTTT.

This clone was recorded once. The CDR3 nucleotides read TGCGCCAGCAGCTTGGATCCGGGGGGGGCCTACAATGAGCAGTTCTTC. As protein: CASSLDPGGAYNEQFF. The chain joins TRBV5-1 to TRBJ2-1; 8 positions agree with TRBD2. Germline trimming cut 0 bases from V and 2 bases from J; bases unmatched to any gene: 4. CDR1 and CDR2 from the germline V gene are SGHRS and YFSETQ. The CDR3 length is 16 residues.

The V and J genes are TRBV11-1 and TRBJ2-7; TRBD2 matches 11 bases. J was trimmed by 4 bases and V by 5 bases; bases with no gene match: 7. CDR3 length: 15 amino acids. Germline lookup yields CDR1 SGHAT and CDR2 FQDESV (reference sequence). The CDR3 spells CASSDLAGGVYEQYF. The CDR3 coding sequence is TGTGCCAGCAGCGACTTAGCGGGGGGGGTATACGAGCAGTACTTC.

This clone was observed a handful of times. This rearrangement joins TRBV7-3 to TRBJ2-3; D may be TRBD1 (7 bases). The CDR3 has 18 residues. Trimming took 5 bases from V and 1 from J, leaving 22 bases between them. Germline loops: CDR1 SGHTA, CDR2 FQGTGA. Here the CDR3 reads CASSRGGDRPSGTDTQYF. CDR3 coding DNA: TGTGCCAGCAGCCGAGGCGGGGACAGACCTTCTGGCACAGATACGCAGTATTTT.

On this clone itself: Other DNA sequences from this sample encode an identical CDR3 as well. This chain joins TRBV7-3 and TRBJ1-2; D gene ambiguous. The CDR3 sequence is 18 residues long. Germline values: CDR1 SGHTA, CDR2 FQGTGA. The ends were cut back, 2 bases at V and 3 bases at J, with 22 bases in the middle. The CDR3: CASSLFREGPRGDYGYTF. The CDR3 DNA follows: TGTGCCAGCAGCTTATTTAGGGAGGGTCCCCGGGGAGACTATGGCTACACCTTC.

The chain is built from TRBV6-1 and TRBJ1-2; D remains ambiguous. CDR1 MNHNS and CDR2 SASEGT come from the germline V gene. V was clipped by 2 bases and J by 8 bases, with 9 bases between them. This CDR3 comprises 12 residues. CDR3 region: CASSEWVGGYTF. As DNA, the CDR3 is TGTGCCAGCAGTGAATGGGTGGGGGGCTACACCTTC.

V is TRBV2 and J is TRBJ1-1; D not resolved. The germline CDR1 and CDR2 sequences are SNHLY and FYNNEI. The germline V and J ends were trimmed by 7 bases and 4 bases, with 10 bases remaining between them. The CDR3 length is 12 residues. The CDR3 here is CASTRLITEAFF. CDR3 coding DNA: TGTGCCAGCACACGTCTTATCACTGAAGCTTTCTTT.

This clone came up once. The chain carries TRBV29-1 and TRBJ2-2; 8 bases fit TRBD1. Germline V gene sequence: CDR1 SQVTM, CDR2 ANQGSEA. Unmatched junction bases numbered 1, after V lost 1 base and J lost 6 bases. The CDR3 loop spans 13 amino acids. CDR3 DNA sequence: TGCAGCGTTGAAGGGGGACAGGCCGGGGAGCTGTTTTTT. Residues: CSVEGGQAGELFF.

The chain joins TRBV6-1 to TRBJ1-1, with D possibly being TRBD1 (6 bases). This CDR3 has 11 residues. CDR1 is MNHNS, CDR2 SASEGT, per germline. V lost 1 base and J lost 14, with 11 bases in between. CDR3 amino acids: CASSEEGGLFF. The CDR3 bases are TGTGCCAGCAGTGAAGAGGGGGGGCTCTTCTTT.

This rearrangement joins TRBV28 to TRBJ1-2, with 11 bases aligning to TRBD1. Germline CDR1 MDHEN, CDR2 SYDVKM. V was pared by 2 bases and J by 8 bases, with 4 bases of the junction left unmatched. The CDR3 runs to 14 residues. The CDR3 coding sequence is TGTGCCAGCAGTTTACTGGACAGGGGGCAGGGCTACACCTTC. This encodes CASSLLDRGQGYTF.

The chain recombines TRBV6-1 with TRBJ1-1, with D perhaps matching TRBD1 (5 bases). V lost 2 bases, J lost 8 bases, and 15 bases lay in between. There are 14 residues in the CDR3. CDR1 and CDR2 (germline): MNHNS, SASEGT. The CDR3 bases are TGTGCCAGCAGTGAAAGTATTGGGACGGGAGAAGCTTTCTTT. Protein sequence: CASSESIGTGEAFF.

This rearrangement joins TRBV5-7 to TRBJ2-2, with D possibly matching TRBD1 (5 bases). TRBV5-7 is an open reading frame, and its role is uncertain. Trimming left V 0 bases short and J 4 bases short, with 19 bases between. The CDR3 covers 18 residues. CDR3 in DNA: TGTGCCAGCAGCTTGGAGGCAGGGTGTCCATCGTTCACCGGGGAGCTGTTTTTT. Its translation: CASSLEAGCPSFTGELFF.

V and J are TRBV6-5 and TRBJ2-7; a weak D match, TRBD2 (6 bases). Germline loops: CDR1 MNHEY, CDR2 SVGAGI. The CDR3 extends over 14 amino acids. Deletions cut 5 bases from V and 5 bases from J, with 16 bases between. The CDR3 here is CASSRPGLRHEQYF. In DNA form, the CDR3 reads TGTGCCAGCAGTCGTCCGGGACTCCGACACGAGCAGTACTTC.

The genes are TRBV11-2 and TRBJ2-1; TRBD2 matches 14 bases. CDR1 and CDR2 (germline): SGHAT, FQNNGV. The V segment lost 5 bases and the J segment 8 bases; nucleotides outside the gene matches: 5. CDR3 length: 15 amino acids. CDR3 nucleotides: TGTGCCAGCAGCACGGGACTAGCGGGAGTCGATGAGCAGTTCTTC. Protein product: CASSTGLAGVDEQFF.

The gene calls are TRBV5-4 and TRBJ1-4, with 7 bases that match TRBD1. Germline V CDR1 and CDR2: SGHNT, YYREEE (reference sequence). Losses at the gene ends were 3 bases for V and 5 bases for J; bases not matched to a gene: 4. The CDR3 runs 14 residues. This CDR3 reads CASSSGQRNEKLFF. In nucleotides, the CDR3 is TGTGCCAGCAGCTCGGGACAGAGAAATGAAAAACTGTTTTTT.

This clone was seen once. The V call is TRBV19, the J call TRBJ2-4; 9 positions agree with TRBD2. In germline, CDR1 is LNHDA, CDR2 SQIVND (reference sequence). There are 15 residues in the CDR3. J was trimmed by 11 bases and V by 1 base; bases with no gene match: 9. The CDR3 protein is CASSIGVAGAAVQYF. Written as DNA, the CDR3 is TGTGCCAGTAGTATAGGGGTAGCGGGGGCCGCGGTTCAGTACTTC.

This chain uses TRBV7-8 with TRBJ1-2; TRBD1 might be the D (6 bases). The germline V gene encodes CDR1 SGHVS and CDR2 FQNEAQ. The ends were cut back, 2 bases at V and 4 bases at J, with 8 bases in the middle. There are 13 residues in the CDR3. CDR3 region: CASSLPGAYGYTF. CDR3 sequence (DNA): TGTGCCAGCAGCTTACCGGGGGCCTATGGCTACACCTTC.